Listed here are 7 T cell receptor beta chains from one sample, sequenced in a study of cytomegalovirus exposure and HLA in healthy donors. The PCR was carried out with 60 Vbeta primers and 13 Jbeta primers. The data were produced by immunoSEQ multiplex PCR, yet TCRdb's version contains in-frame clones alone and is incomplete. Among 110,000 to 150,000 clones listed, around 9.6% were seen once. The sample consisted of PBMCs. Receptors were obtained from a male donor in good health and CMV-seronegative.

This clone was observed a handful of times. The J gene is TRBJ1-5, the V gene TRBV7-2; no firm D call. V lost 5 bases and J lost 6, with 20 bases in between. The CDR3 totals 16 residues. Germline V CDR1 and CDR2: SGHTA, FQGNSA. The CDR3 is CASSLATGKGSQPQHF. The CDR3 DNA reads TGTGCCAGCAGCCTCGCCACCGGGAAAGGGAGTCAGCCCCAGCATTTT.

This clone was recorded a few times. This chain uses TRBV4-1 with TRBJ1-5; D might be TRBD1 (6 bases). The CDR3 totals 17 residues. Trimming stripped 0 bases from V and 2 bases from J, with 14 bases between. CDR1 and CDR2 (germline): MGHRA, YSYEKL. CDR3 DNA sequence: TGCGCCAGCAGCCAAGATCCCAGGGGTGATCGCAATCAGCCCCAGCATTTT. It codes for CASSQDPRGDRNQPQHF.

This clone has a single count. The genes are TRBV6-6 and TRBJ2-5; D is unclear. The V end was cut by 0 bases, the J end by 1 base, with 12 bases between. CDR1 and CDR2 from the germline V gene are MNHNY and SVGAGI (reference sequence). The CDR3 extends over 16 amino acids. Here the CDR3 reads CASSYSSGYSQETQYF. CDR3 nucleotide sequence: TGTGCCAGCAGTTACTCGAGTGGGTACAGCCAAGAGACCCAGTACTTC.

The chain uses TRBV7-8 and TRBJ1-1, with unresolved D. CDR1 is SGHVS and CDR2 is FQNEAQ in the germline V gene. The ends were cut back, 2 bases at V and 0 bases at J, with 13 bases in the middle. This CDR3 is 16 amino acids long. The CDR3: CASSLTAGVVNTEAFF. The CDR3 region has the DNA TGTGCCAGCAGCTTAACGGCCGGGGTGGTGAACACTGAAGCTTTCTTT.

The chain couples TRBV6-5 to TRBJ2-5; D might be TRBD2 (6 bases). Germline CDR1 and CDR2: MNHEY and SVGAGI. This CDR3 has 15 residues. V lost 0 bases to trimming and J lost 5 bases, with 13 bases between them. The CDR3 protein is CASSYSGTPGETQYF. The CDR3 nucleotides read TGTGCCAGCAGTTACTCCGGGACTCCCGGGGAGACCCAGTACTTC.

The chain links TRBV7-8 to TRBJ2-7; D uncertain. The length of the CDR3 is 18 residues. Germline values: CDR1 SGHVS, CDR2 FQNEAQ. Between the trimmed V and J ends, which lost 0 bases and 1 base, there was a span of 19 bases. The CDR3 is CASSLALYRSERSYEQYF. The CDR3 nucleotides read TGTGCCAGCAGCTTAGCCCTCTACCGCAGTGAGAGGTCCTACGAGCAGTACTTC.

The chain recombines TRBV7-8 with TRBJ1-2, with D uncertain. Germline CDR1 is SGHVS and CDR2 is FQNEAQ. Trimming pared 1 base from V and 8 bases from J, leaving 8 bases between. CDR3 length: 12 residues. CDR3 nucleotides: TGTGCCAGCAGCTTAGACGGGGTGGGCTACACCTTC. Translated, it gives CASSLDGVGYTF.